Listed here is a single T cell receptor (beta chain). This sample was taken from a study of blood T cell repertoires in COVID-19. Across the whole study: COVID-19 samples, acute and convalescent, were from the United States, Italy and Spain. The analysed material was cDNA or gDNA that came from T cells, B-cell-depleted T cells, or PBMCs.

Some clones are missing from TCRdb's copy, which holds only in-frame ones; the method was immunoSEQ multiplex PCR. The sample holds about 160,000 clones, less than 85% seen once. The CDR3 runs 17 residues. The germline gives CDR1 SGHRS, CDR2 YFSETQ. The V and J ends lost 3 bases and 7 bases, in that order; junction bases with no gene match: 14. The sequenced sample consisted of peripheral blood. The sequence was collected from a woman of 80 years or more with active or convalescent COVID-19. The J gene is TRBJ2-1, the V gene TRBV5-1, with 9 bases identical to TRBD2. CDR3 residues: CASSWAPPAGGGNEQFF. In nucleotides, the CDR3 is TGCGCCAGCAGCTGGGCCCCCCCCGCGGGGGGGGGTAATGAGCAGTTCTTC.